This T cell receptor beta chain was sequenced for a study of T cell repertoires in cytomegalovirus infection. The germline V gene encodes CDR1 MNHNY and CDR2 SVGAGI (reference sequence). The CDR3 is made up of 15 amino acids. V was pared by 5 bases and J by 8 bases, with 18 bases between. TCRdb re-derived calls from the reads in MiXCR, one entry per CDR3 protein. The profile shows hundreds of thousands of distinct CDR3 sequences, about 28% of them singletons. This clonotype was detected a few times. The antigen remains unidentified. The material was cultured PBMCs, obtained from culture after CMV antigen stimulation. The chain combines TRBV6-6 with TRBJ1-4; D call uncertain. This TCR was sampled from a human donor in good health (CMV status not recorded). Some clones in this sample may be carry-over from other donors' samples. Here the CDR3 DNA reads TGTGCCAGCAGTCGAAGTGCGATGACGGAGGAAAAACTGTTTTTT. Translation: CASSRSAMTEEKLFF.